This entry is about one T cell receptor beta chain. This clonotype was observed a few times. Its antigen is currently not known. Per-base qualities were not stored, and no clone one base away is much larger. Library preparation used 5' RACE. TCRdb shows the sequencer as Illumina HiSeq 2500. A second PCR of about 6 to 11 cycles was run with a J-beta primer mix and a sample-barcoded 5' primer. A unique molecular identifier was introduced onto each TCR beta cDNA molecule by a template-switch 5' adaptor carrying 12 random nucleotides. Each sample yielded at least 3 million CDR3-containing paired-end reads. First-strand cDNA synthesis was performed from all RNA using the Mint cDNA synthesis kit, with priming by a TRBC-specific oligonucleotide. Following uracil-DNA glycosylase treatment, a first 18-cycle PCR with universal primers M1SS and BC2_uni_R was performed on all cDNA. Concerning the study's data processing: Normalization of each sample was performed by random selection of 1 million high-quality reads, each carrying a distinct molecular identifier. Instead of being binned into consensus sequences, reads that shared molecular identifiers were thrown out. MiTCR, run with a Q25 quality threshold and the strictest error-elimination algorithm, handled CDR3 identification, clonotype clustering and error correction. A nonparametric unseen species model with Euler transformation was used to estimate a lower bound on total TCR beta diversity. TCRdb cleaned the public reads at Q25 with fastp, built clones with MiXCR and kept in-frame beta chains. For every CDR3 protein sequence, its rows merge into one entry that carries the most common genes and DNA. The V and J calls and clone size come from TCRdb's table, not from the authors' own analysis. The sample data list some 700,000 distinct CDR3 sequences, and approximately 43% of these were observed just once. The top ten clones comprise 20% to 25% of the sample.

The record originates from a study of blood T cells in healthy people across ages (dated by TCRdb to 2014 to 2015). Study-level background: In model experiments, template switching captured roughly one uniquely barcoded TCR beta cDNA molecule for every two T cells. The donors were split into four age groups: young (average about 15 years), middle-aged (over 35), aged (roughly 68) and long-lived (roughly 77). Donors of different ages were randomly distributed across sequencing lanes to avoid experimental bias. For two donors (one aged 18 to 30 and one aged 80 or older), the study analyzed two additional independent replicas of 1 million unique cDNA reads from the same blood draw. The study measured age-related changes in TCR beta repertoire diversity using deep sequencing normalized with unique cDNA molecular identifiers.

General conclusions and limits of the study: Estimates of total diversity based on one million sequenced T cells were considered lower bounds and underestimates. Because donor CMV infection status was unknown, age-related changes in expanded clonotypes were potentially confounded. Observed TCR beta diversity per million T cells fell roughly linearly with age, and a significant reduction was already apparent by age around 36. There was a strong correlation between observed TCR beta diversity and the percentage of naive T cells measured by flow cytometry. Compared with the aged group, the long-lived group had more naive CD4+ T cells, fewer expanded clones and increased TCR diversity, suggesting age selection. Conclusive comparison of naive and antigen-experienced compartments was prevented by the profiling of bulk unsorted PBMCs.

The donors were roughly 39 Caucasian individuals from Russia, aged roughly 6 to 95 years, who were systemically healthy. Each donor gave approximately 9.3 milliliters of peripheral blood, collected into EDTA-treated Vacutainer tubes. Ficoll-Paque density-gradient centrifugation was used to isolate PBMCs, with at least 7 million per sample. Trizol reagent was used to extract total RNA from PBMCs, with at least 5.5 micrograms per sample. For every donor, an aliquot of PBMCs went through flow cytometry to measure the percentages of naive CD45RAhigh/CD27high T cells. Source material: blood. This sequence originates from a woman aged 60 to 75 in good health.

The CDR3 reads as follows: CSADTGALLETQYF. At the DNA level, the sequence is TGCAGCGCCGATACAGGGGCCCTATTGGAGACCCAGTACTTC. The chain uses TRBV29-1 and TRBJ2-5; TRBD1 fits 7 bases in the junction. Clipping removes 7 bases from V and 5 bases from J, with 13 as the unmatched junction base count. The germline V gene specifies SQVTM as CDR1 and ANQGSEA as CDR2. The CDR3 contains 14 residues, cysteine and phenylalanine counted. CDR3 DNA is the only sequence kept; it has 42 bases, read in frame from the first base.